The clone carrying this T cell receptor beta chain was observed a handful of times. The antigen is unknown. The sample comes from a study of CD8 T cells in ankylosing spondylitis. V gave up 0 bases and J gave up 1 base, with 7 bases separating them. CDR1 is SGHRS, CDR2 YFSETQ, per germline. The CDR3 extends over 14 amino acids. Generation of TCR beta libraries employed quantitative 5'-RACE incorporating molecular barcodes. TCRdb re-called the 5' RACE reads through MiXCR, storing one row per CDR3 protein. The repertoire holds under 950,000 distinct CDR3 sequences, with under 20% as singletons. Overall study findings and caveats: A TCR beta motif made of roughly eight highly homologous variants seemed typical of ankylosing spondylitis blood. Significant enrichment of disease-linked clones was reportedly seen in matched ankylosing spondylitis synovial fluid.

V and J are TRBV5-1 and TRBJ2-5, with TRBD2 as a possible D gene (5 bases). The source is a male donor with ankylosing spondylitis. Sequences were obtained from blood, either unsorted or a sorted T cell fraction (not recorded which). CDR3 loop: CASSLAGTQETQYF. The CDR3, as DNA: TGCGCCAGCAGCTTGGCGGGAACCCAAGAGACCCAGTACTTC.